This T cell receptor beta chain came from a study of T cells after yellow fever vaccination. As for the study in general: SMART-Seq v4 Ultra Low Input handled preparation of low-cell-number fractions. Study-wide results and limits: Weaker, the secondary response peaked sooner, at day 5 versus 15. Some clonotypes, a small share, were shared between CD4 and CD8 compartments.

The length of the CDR3 is 15 residues. Trimming cost V 0 bases and J 3 bases; bases outside gene matches: 3. Germline V gene lookup returns CDR1 MNHEY and CDR2 SVGAGI. In its sample, this clonotype was seen a few times. The target antigen is unknown. Production of TCR cDNA was by 5'RACE template switching, which also added a universal primer site and UMIs. TCRdb itself ran the 5' RACE reads through MiXCR, one entry per CDR3 protein. The sample includes some 340,000 distinct CDR3 sequences, over 8.5% of them seen just once. This rearrangement joins TRBV6-5 to TRBJ2-7; 9 positions match TRBD2. This receptor was obtained from a man between 18 and 29 years old who received the YFV17D yellow fever vaccine. Here the sequenced sample was CD4+ T cells sorted from PBMCs, taken 45 days after the yellow fever booster vaccination. The CDR3 bases are TGTGCCAGCAGTTACTCAGCGGGGGGCTACTACGAGCAGTACTTC. Translated: CASSYSAGGYYEQYF.